This TCR beta chain was sequenced for a study of shared clonotypes between healthy human individuals. Adult donors, all healthy and HIV-negative, had no recent acute infections or vaccinations. TCRdb's table, derived via immunoSEQ multiplex PCR, lists solely in-frame clones and lacks some. The table has over a million clones, roughly 96% seen once. The sequencing sample was made of naive CD4+ T cells sorted from blood. The subset is: CD45RA+ positively selected. This TCR was sampled from a man aged 25-40 years in good health.

CDR3 sequence reads: CASSPPSGQGKAYGYTF. The CDR3 bases are TGTGCCAGCAGTCCACCCTCGGGACAGGGTAAAGCCTATGGCTACACCTTC. This sequence joins TRBV28 and TRBJ1-2, with TRBD1 matching 9 bases. V was clipped by 5 bases and J by 4 bases; unmatched bases: 14. The CDR3 runs 17 residues. Germline V CDR1 and CDR2: MDHEN, SYDVKM.